This T cell receptor (beta chain) was recovered during a study of OX40 agonist ivuxolimab in advanced cancers. Profiled with immunoSEQ multiplex PCR; TCRdb holds only in-frame clones, not every one. The sample includes some 25,000 clones, roughly 79% of them seen just once. This clone is a singleton in its sample. This CDR3 is 16 amino acids long. The V and J ends lost 3 bases and 0 bases respectively, with 13 bases between them. Germline V gene data show CDR1 as SGHTA and CDR2 as FQGTGA. This receptor was obtained from an adult with an advanced solid tumor such as melanoma, head and neck, liver or kidney cancer. The chain is built from TRBV7-3 and TRBJ2-3; possibly TRBD2 for D (5 bases). The sample was CD4+ or CD8+ T cells sorted from blood, taken in a trial of the OX40 agonist ivuxolimab. CDR3 DNA sequence: TGTGCCAGCAGCTTGTTCGCGGGCGCCAGCACAGATACGCAGTATTTT. Translated: CASSLFAGASTDTQYF.